Presented here are 27 T cell receptor beta chains from one specimen sequenced in a study of cytomegalovirus exposure and HLA in healthy donors (dated by TCRdb to about 2017). The library came from the immunoSEQ multiplex PCR assay. Here the immuneACCESS table is served through TCRdb, limited to in-frame sequences with V and J called. Missing clones are a known gap in these copies; in checked studies unresolved V genes cover under half, and the rest lacks a known reason. This sample holds tens of thousands of clones; approximately 91% were observed only once. The ten largest clones represent approximately 2% of the sample. The material sequenced was PBMCs. Source of these receptors: a man younger than 40 in good health and CMV-seronegative.

The chain links TRBV19 to TRBJ2-1; 10 bases match TRBD2. The CDR3 is made up of 15 amino acids. Looked up from germline, CDR1 is LNHDA and CDR2 is SQIVND (reference sequence). After removal of 5 bases from V and 0 bases from J, the junction contained 1 base not matched to a gene. This CDR3 reads CASSASGSSYNEQFF. The CDR3 DNA follows: TGTGCCAGTAGTGCTAGCGGGAGCTCCTACAATGAGCAGTTCTTC.

The gene calls are TRBV7-6 and TRBJ1-3; D is unclear. Germline V gene sequence: CDR1 SGHVS, CDR2 FNYEAQ. This CDR3 comprises 16 residues. V lost 4 bases, J lost 2 bases, and 15 bases lay in between. CDR3 bases: TGTGCCAGCAGCTCAGGATCTTTGGCCACTGGAAACACCATATATTTT. This translates into CASSSGSLATGNTIYF.

The J gene is TRBJ1-5, the V gene TRBV2; D gene ambiguous. The CDR3 is 15 amino acids. Germline loops: CDR1 SNHLY, CDR2 FYNNEI. The ends were cut back, 1 base at V and 6 bases at J, with 13 bases in the middle. CDR3 sequence (DNA): TGTGCCAGCAGTGAAGGATCCGCGGTAGGTCAGCCCCAGCATTTT. It is translated as CASSEGSAVGQPQHF.

This sequence joins TRBV19 and TRBJ1-5; 9 bases fit TRBD1. Losses at the gene ends were 5 bases for V and 2 bases for J; bases not matched to a gene: 7. In germline, CDR1 is LNHDA, CDR2 SQIVND (reference sequence). The CDR3 length is 16 residues. CDR3 coding DNA: TGTGCCAGTAGTGTACACCGGGACAGGGGCAATCAGCCCCAGCATTTT. Its protein product is CASSVHRDRGNQPQHF.

V usage is TRBV5-4 and J usage is TRBJ2-3; 9 nucleotides line up with TRBD2. V lost 5 bases and J lost 3; bases outside the gene matches: 4. The CDR3 spans 14 residues. Germline V gene sequence: CDR1 SGHNT, CDR2 YYREEE (reference sequence). In nucleotides, the CDR3 is TGTGCCAGCAGTAGCGGGGGTAAGACAGATACGCAGTATTTT. Residues: CASSSGGKTDTQYF.

The V call is TRBV15, the J call TRBJ1-4; D ambiguous. V gave up 3 bases and J gave up 0 bases, with 23 bases separating them. Germline V gene sequence: CDR1 LNHNV, CDR2 YYDKDF (reference sequence). This CDR3 comprises 20 residues. CDR3 in DNA: TGTGCCACCAGCAGTACTGTCGGAAGACAACTAGATGCAACTAATGAAAAACTGTTTTTT. This translates into CATSSTVGRQLDATNEKLFF. Full variable domain (outside the CDR3, taken from reference TRBV15 and TRBJ1-4): DAMVIQNPRYQVTQFGKPVTLSCSQTLNHNVMYWYQQKSSQAPKLLFHYYDKDFNNEADTPDNFQSRRPNTSFCFLDIRSPGLGDTAMYLCATSSTVGRQLDATNEKLFFGSGTQLSVL.

The J gene is TRBJ1-5, the V gene TRBV19, with D perhaps matching TRBD1 (5 bases). Trimming took 2 bases from V and 4 from J, leaving 21 bases between them. This CDR3 spans 18 amino acids. The germline V gene encodes CDR1 LNHDA and CDR2 SQIVND (reference sequence). The CDR3 sequence: CASSIRAGPLLRNQPQHF. The CDR3 DNA reads as TGTGCCAGTAGTATAAGGGCAGGGCCCCTATTAAGGAATCAGCCCCAGCATTTT.

CDR3 residues: CASSQGRATDTQYF. DNA of the CDR3: TGCGCCAGCAGCCAAGGGCGGGCAACAGATACGCAGTATTTT. The chain employs TRBV4-1 and TRBJ2-3; D may be TRBD2 (5 bases). The CDR3 is 14 residues long. V lost 1 base and J 3 bases, leaving 8 bases between the germline ends. Germline V lookup: CDR1 MGHRA, CDR2 YSYEKL.

The rearrangement uses TRBV6-5 and TRBJ2-1; D is perhaps TRBD1 (7 bases). The V end lost 6 bases, the J end lost 12 bases, and 15 bases lay between the germline ends. The CDR3 contains 12 residues. CDR1 is MNHEY, CDR2 SVGAGI, per germline. DNA of the CDR3: TGTGCCAGCAGCCCCCAGGGGGGCCCGCAGTTCTTC. Its translation is CASSPQGGPQFF.

The V and J genes are TRBV29-1 and TRBJ2-2; D unresolved. The CDR3 contains 12 residues. Per germline, CDR1 SQVTM and CDR2 ANQGSEA. Trimming pared 4 bases from V and 6 bases from J, leaving 9 bases between. CDR3 region: CSVASLAGELFF. The CDR3 nucleotides read TGCAGCGTTGCCAGTCTTGCCGGGGAGCTGTTTTTT.

This clone was detected only once. This chain uses TRBV4-1 with TRBJ1-4; possible D gene TRBD1, 6 bases. V lost 2 bases and J 0 bases, leaving 19 bases between the germline ends. CDR3 length equals 19 residues. Germline V gene lookup returns CDR1 MGHRA and CDR2 YSYEKL. CDR3 residues: CASSQKGDRNLATNEKLFF. The CDR3 DNA reads TGCGCCAGCAGCCAAAAGGGGGACCGCAATCTCGCAACTAATGAAAAACTGTTTTTT.

The chain recombines TRBV6-5 with TRBJ2-3; tentatively, D is TRBD2 (5 bases). Germline V gene data show CDR1 as MNHEY and CDR2 as SVGAGI. V dropped 9 bases and J dropped 4 bases, with 8 bases sitting between them. The CDR3 extends over 11 amino acids. CDR3 loop: CASAAADTQYF. As DNA, the CDR3 is TGTGCCAGTGCAGCGGCAGATACGCAGTATTTT.

This rearrangement joins TRBV2 to TRBJ2-7; maybe TRBD1 (5 bases). CDR3 length: 13 amino acids. Germline CDR1 and CDR2: SNHLY and FYNNEI. V dropped 3 bases and J dropped 4 bases, with 10 bases sitting between them. The CDR3 DNA follows: TGTGCCAGCAGTGAGGCAGGGAAATACGAGCAGTACTTC. Protein: CASSEAGKYEQYF.

The genes are TRBV28 and TRBJ1-2; no definite D call. Looked up from germline, CDR1 is MDHEN and CDR2 is SYDVKM. The CDR3 runs to 12 residues. V lost 6 bases and J lost 4, with 9 bases in between. In DNA form, the CDR3 reads TGTGCCAGCAGGGCGGGCCTCTATGGCTACACCTTC. As protein: CASRAGLYGYTF.

The chain links TRBV6-5 to TRBJ2-7, with 7 bases identical to TRBD1. The CDR3 is made up of 14 amino acids. Germline lookup yields CDR1 MNHEY and CDR2 SVGAGI. The J segment lost 6 bases and the V segment lost 3 bases, leaving 8 bases of the junction unmatched. CDR3 nucleotide sequence: TGTGCCAGCAGTTATAGCAGGGGGTCGGTCGAGCAGTACTTC. Translated, it gives CASSYSRGSVEQYF.

The genes are TRBV10-3 and TRBJ1-1; D is possibly TRBD1 (5 bases). Germline V CDR1 and CDR2: ENHRY, SYGVKD. Trimming took off 6 bases at V and 1 base at J, with 18 bases between the two ends. The CDR3 totals 16 residues. The CDR3 sequence is CAIRWGAGIENTEAFF. In DNA form, the CDR3 reads TGTGCCATCAGGTGGGGCGCAGGGATAGAGAACACTGAAGCTTTCTTT.

This chain uses TRBV29-1 with TRBJ1-6; D gene unclear. Germline-derived CDR1 and CDR2 are SQVTM and ANQGSEA. V was shortened by 4 bases and J by 5 bases, with 9 bases between the two germline ends. The CDR3 has 13 amino acids. Here the CDR3 DNA reads TGCAGCGTTGGAGATCGGGATAATTCACCCCTCCACTTT. This encodes CSVGDRDNSPLHF. The variable domain in full, with the rest retrieved from reference TRBV29-1 and TRBJ1-6, is SAVISQKPSRDICQRGTSLTIQCQVDSQVTMMFWYRQQPGQSLTLIATANQGSEATYESGFVIDKFPISRPNLTFSTLTVSNMSPEDSSIYLCSVGDRDNSPLHFGNGTRLTVT.

This chain connects TRBV5-8 to TRBJ1-5; possibly TRBD1 for D (6 bases). The germline CDR1 and CDR2 sequences are SGHTS and YDEGEE. The V end was cut by 2 bases, the J end by 4 bases, with 13 bases between. This CDR3 contains 15 residues. The CDR3 DNA is TGTGCCAGCAGCTTTCTAGGGACAACTAATCAGCCCCAGCATTTT. Amino acid sequence: CASSFLGTTNQPQHF.

This clone was counted only a few times. This chain links TRBV7-9 with TRBJ2-7, with unresolved D. The CDR3 covers 14 residues. V lost 6 bases and J 1 base, leaving 13 bases between the germline ends. CDR1 is SEHNR and CDR2 is FQNEAQ in the germline V gene (reference sequence). CDR3 sequence: CASSTRRSSYEQYF. Here the CDR3 DNA reads TGTGCCAGCAGTACCAGGCGTAGTTCCTACGAGCAGTACTTC.

The rearrangement links TRBV15 to TRBJ2-7; TRBD2 is a possible D gene (7 bases). V lost 4 bases, J lost 3 bases, and 16 bases lay in between. The CDR3 is made up of 15 amino acids. Germline CDR1 reads LNHNV; CDR2 reads YYDKDF (reference sequence). CDR3 region: CATSKGGTEGYEQYF. CDR3 DNA sequence: TGTGCCACCAGCAAGGGGGGGACGGAAGGCTACGAGCAGTACTTC.

The J gene is TRBJ2-5, the V gene TRBV29-1; 10 bases match TRBD1. The germline V gene encodes CDR1 SQVTM and CDR2 ANQGSEA. The CDR3 is 13 residues long. CDR3 loop: CSAGQGLQETQYF. CDR3 sequence (DNA): TGCAGTGCGGGACAGGGGTTACAAGAGACCCAGTACTTC.

The chain uses TRBV9 and TRBJ2-6, with a possible D match to TRBD1 (5 bases). This CDR3 region has 15 residues. V lost 3 bases, J lost 9 bases, and 16 bases lay in between. Germline V lookup: CDR1 SGDLS, CDR2 YYNGEE. CDR3 DNA sequence: TGTGCCAGCAGCGCCCGACAGAGTAAGGTCAACGTCCTGACTTTC. Its translation is CASSARQSKVNVLTF.

The chain employs TRBV28 and TRBJ2-5; 10 nucleotides match TRBD2. V lost 4 bases and J lost 3; bases outside the gene matches: 11. Germline V lookup: CDR1 MDHEN, CDR2 SYDVKM. The CDR3 covers 17 residues. CDR3: CASSSFGLAALKETQYF. Here the CDR3 DNA reads TGTGCCAGCAGTTCTTTTGGACTAGCGGCTTTAAAAGAGACCCAGTACTTC. The full variable domain, with the rest looked up from reference TRBV28 and TRBJ2-5, is DVKVTQSSRYLVKRTGEKVFLECVQDMDHENMFWYRQDPGLGLRLIYFSYDVKMKEKGDIPEGYSVSREKKERFSLILESASTNQTSMYLCASSSFGLAALKETQYFGPGTRLLVL.

The gene calls are TRBV19 and TRBJ1-4; D call uncertain. Trimming left V 2 bases short and J 5 bases short, with 12 bases between. Germline-derived CDR1 and CDR2 are LNHDA and SQIVND (reference sequence). This CDR3 region has 15 residues. CDR3 sequence reads: CASSISGTKNEKLFF. DNA for the CDR3: TGTGCCAGTAGTATATCTGGCACGAAAAATGAAAAACTGTTTTTT.

The chain employs TRBV11-2 and TRBJ1-1; TRBD1 agrees at 7 bases. This CDR3 spans 12 amino acids. CDR1 is SGHAT and CDR2 is FQNNGV in the germline V gene. After removal of 3 bases from V and 6 bases from J, the junction contained 1 base not matched to a gene. The DNA for the CDR3 is TGTGCCAGCAGCTTGGGGACAGCTGAAGCTTTCTTT. Its protein is CASSLGTAEAFF.

V gene TRBV5-7 combines with J gene TRBJ1-1, with D unclear. TRBV5-7 belongs to the ORF category, with a function that is uncertain. Trimming took off 1 base at V and 3 bases at J, with 13 bases between the two ends. The CDR3 has 15 residues. The CDR3 DNA reads as TGTGCCAGCAGCTTGCCGAGGGTCTTGGACACTGAAGCTTTCTTT. Amino acid sequence: CASSLPRVLDTEAFF.

The chain is built from TRBV28 and TRBJ2-7; possible D gene TRBD1, 6 bases. CDR1 MDHEN and CDR2 SYDVKM come from the germline V gene. Trimming took off 2 bases at V and 0 bases at J, with 11 bases between the two ends. This CDR3 comprises 15 residues. The CDR3 reads CASSLTGPLSYEQYF. The CDR3 nucleotides read TGTGCCAGCAGTTTAACAGGGCCCCTCTCCTACGAGCAGTACTTC.